This T cell receptor beta chain was recorded in a study of blood T cell repertoires in COVID-19. As for the study in general: Sites in the United States, Italy and Spain provided acute and convalescent COVID-19 samples.

The CDR3 has 16 residues. Germline V gene sequence: CDR1 SGDLS, CDR2 YYNGEE. V trimming: 2 bases; J trimming: 1 base; junction bases outside the gene matches: 8. Study members were between roughly 18 and 89 years old and lived in approximately 25 US regions. Participants' reported clinical history set cohort assignment. Original processing methods: Amplified reference gene primers provided the basis for estimating nucleated cell counts. This table comes from immunoSEQ multiplex PCR, and its TCRdb copy is limited to in-frame clones, with some not included. The V and J calls and the clone size are those of that table, but D and trimming were determined from the DNA. The top ten clones hold under 5.5% of a sample with over 250,000 clones, over 75% of them seen once.

The V gene is TRBV9, the J gene TRBJ1-2; TRBD1 matches at 7 bases. Input material: PBMCs or T cells enriched from blood (not recorded which). The sequence was collected from a woman aged 25-40 years who had recovered from COVID-19. CDR3: CASSVDGTAINYGYTF. The CDR3 DNA reads as TGTGCCAGCAGCGTTGACGGGACAGCGATTAACTATGGCTACACCTTC.